The rows below give T cell receptor beta chains drawn from one sample of a study of human T cells and chemical hapten exposure. From the reads, TCRdb called clonotypes with MiXCR, one entry per CDR3 protein. The table lists more than 100,000 distinct CDR3 sequences, 8.5% to 9% of them singletons, with 1.2% to 1.5% in the top ten. Sample: whole blood. These receptors all stem from a human donor in good health. Some clones in this sample may be carry-over from other donors' samples. The CDR3 runs from the conserved cysteine through the conserved F or W. A D gene is named only where the DNA matches it firmly. The listing skips clone size in some rows; elsewhere it reads once, few, many or a size class.

>many|TRBV5-4|TRBD1|TRBJ2-7
CASSPRTGGYSSYEQYF
TGTGCCAGCAGCCCTCGGACAGGGGGCTACTCCTCCTACGAGCAGTACTTC
>many|TRBV19|-|TRBJ2-7
CASSPSGPYEQYF
TGTGCCAGTAGTCCCTCTGGGCCCTACGAGCAGTACTTC
>few|TRBV27|TRBD1|TRBJ2-1
CASGSIRQGDNEQFF
TGTGCCAGCGGGTCTATTAGACAGGGGGACAATGAGCAGTTCTTC
>-|TRBV7-2|TRBD1|TRBJ2-3
CASLFRDRARDTQYF
TGTGCCAGCCTCTTCCGGGACAGGGCAAGAGATACGCAGTATTTT
>many|TRBV6-5|-|TRBJ1-2
CASSTTRGGDYGYTF
TGTGCCAGCAGTACCACGAGGGGGGGCGATTATGGCTACACCTTC
>-|TRBV19|-|TRBJ1-1
CASSIGGEAFF
TGTGCCAGTAGTATCGGGGGAGAAGCTTTCTTT
>-|TRBV29-1|TRBD2|TRBJ2-1
CSVRTSGLLSSYNEQFF
TGCAGCGTCCGGACTAGCGGGCTTTTGAGCTCCTACAATGAGCAGTTCTTC
>many|TRBV11-2|TRBD1|TRBJ1-1
CASSLTGGNTEAFF
TGTGCCAGCAGCTTAACAGGGGGAAACACTGAAGCTTTCTTT
>-|TRBV20-1|TRBD2|TRBJ2-3
CSATPQRGVSTDTQYF
TGCAGTGCTACCCCCCAGCGGGGGGTAAGCACAGATACGCAGTATTTT
>few|TRBV6-5|TRBD1|TRBJ2-7
CASSYVRPGQGAYEQYF
TGTGCCAGCAGTTATGTTCGCCCGGGACAGGGGGCCTACGAGCAGTACTTC
>many|TRBV20-1|TRBD2|TRBJ2-5
CSAVLAGGPEETQYF
TGCAGTGCTGTTCTAGCGGGGGGGCCGGAGGAGACCCAGTACTTC
>few|TRBV2|-|TRBJ2-1
CAVVADWANNEQFF
TGTGCCGTTGTGGCGGACTGGGCCAACAATGAGCAGTTCTTC